Listed here is a single TCR beta chain. No antigen is known for it. Some clones are missing from TCRdb's copy, which holds only in-frame ones; the method was immunoSEQ multiplex PCR. Of fewer than 35,000 clones listed, nearly 90% are singletons. The sample belongs to a study of a mutant IDH1 vaccine in newly diagnosed glioma. Study-wide background: Once 4-6 weeks had passed after radiotherapy alone, vaccination started, or it started with temozolomide cycles. Most had both radiotherapy and temozolomide beforehand; others had only one.

Time point given: week 11, during vaccination. Topical imiquimod was applied with each vaccine dose, which held 300 ug of mutant IDH1 20-mer peptide. Newly diagnosed WHO grade 3 or 4 IDH1-mutant, ATRX-lost astrocytomas were identified in the donors. CDR1 and CDR2 (germline): SGHAT, FQNNGV. The length of the CDR3 is 13 residues. V lost 1 base to trimming and J lost 4 bases, with 7 bases between them. The TCR originated in a man between 18 and 29 years old with glioma. The sequencing used PBMCs, collected from a glioma patient whose treatment included an IDH1 peptide vaccine. The chain has TRBV11-2 and TRBJ1-1; D gene uncertain. CDR3 sequence reads: CASSLGSGTEAFF. The DNA of the CDR3 is TGTGCCAGCAGCTTAGGGTCCGGCACTGAAGCTTTCTTT. Full variable domain (missing parts from reference TRBV11-2 and TRBJ1-1): EAGVAQSPRYKIIEKRQSVAFWCNPISGHATLYWYQQILGQGPKLLIQFQNNGVVDDSQLPKDRFSAERLKGVDSTLKIQPAKLEDSAVYLCASSLGSGTEAFFGQGTRLTVV.